Shown below are 4 T cell receptor beta chains from a single sample sequenced in a study of PD-1 blockade in mismatch repair-deficient tumors (dated by TCRdb to about 2017). Libraries came from the immunoSEQ multiplex PCR assay. TCRdb holds this immuneACCESS table with in-frame rearrangements only. Some clones are missing; in checked studies, unresolved V genes explain under half, and the rest has no known cause. Across this sample there are about 34,000 clones, with less than 90% seen only once. The top ten clones comprise approximately 3.6% of the sample. This sample comprised PBMCs, obtained approximately 6 weeks after starting pembrolizumab. These TCRs come from an adult with mismatch repair-deficient cancer.

A few counts support this clone. The chain couples TRBV2 to TRBJ2-7; a possible D gene is TRBD2 (5 bases). From germline, CDR1 is SNHLY and CDR2 FYNNEI. The CDR3 sequence is 12 residues long. Trimming pared 6 bases from V and 0 bases from J, leaving 6 bases between. The CDR3 region is CASSRDSYEQYF. The CDR3 region has the DNA TGTGCCAGCAGCCGGGACTCCTACGAGCAGTACTTC.

The chain recombines TRBV5-1 with TRBJ2-5, with a possible D match to TRBD2 (6 bases). The germline V gene has CDR1 SGHRS and CDR2 YFSETQ. The CDR3 has 14 amino acids. Trimming left V 5 bases short and J 4 bases short, with 15 bases between. CDR3 coding DNA: TGCGCCAGCAGGCGGGATAACGTCCGAGAGACCCAGTACTTC. Its protein is CASRRDNVRETQYF. Drawing the rest from reference TRBV5-1 and TRBJ2-5, the complete variable domain is KAGVTQTPRYLIKTRGQQVTLSCSPISGHRSVSWYQQTPGQGLQFLFEYFSETQRNKGNFPGRFSGRQFSNSRSEMNVSTLELGDSALYLCASRRDNVRETQYFGPGTRLLVL.

The chain couples TRBV5-1 to TRBJ2-6, with D possibly being TRBD2 (5 bases). CDR1 SGHRS and CDR2 YFSETQ come from the germline V gene. This CDR3 has 16 amino acids. Trimming stripped 0 bases from V and 0 bases from J, with 7 bases between. The DNA of the CDR3 is TGCGCCAGCAGCTTGGACGCGGGCTCTGGGGCCAACGTCCTGACTTTC. It yields the protein CASSLDAGSGANVLTF.

The table lists this clone with a few counts. The chain has TRBV5-1 and TRBJ2-3, with D possibly TRBD2 on 6 matching bases. The CDR3 contains 16 residues. With 1 base removed from V and 1 base from J, the gap between germline ends came to 13 bases. Germline assignment: CDR1 SGHRS and CDR2 YFSETQ. The CDR3 DNA reads as TGCGCCAGCAGCTTGACCGGGAGCCTTGGCACAGATACGCAGTATTTT. This gives the protein CASSLTGSLGTDTQYF.